This record concerns one TCR beta chain sequence. Patients picked for sequencing had shown CD8+CD57+ cell expansion detected by flow cytometry. Both TCR beta VDJ combination and CDR3 sequence profiling were carried out. Genomic DNA was the template for this profiling. Via MiXCR, TCRdb re-called the reads, giving one row per CDR3 protein. The sample gives 100,000 to 150,000 distinct CDR3 sequences, nearly 40% of which show up once; over 2% is in the top ten. This specimen belongs to a study of CD8+CD57+ T cells in acquired aplastic anemia. The receptor's source is a human donor with aplastic anemia. Sequencing used sorted CD4+, CD8+, or CD8+CD57+ T cells (not recorded which) from PBMCs.

The CDR3 is CASSSNTGYDSEQFF. CDR3 DNA sequence: TGCGCCAGCAGCTCGAATACAGGGTACGACAGTGAGCAGTTCTTC. The chain carries TRBV10-1 and TRBJ2-1, with D possibly being TRBD1 (6 bases). The length of the CDR3 is 15 residues. CDR1 is WNHNN and CDR2 is SYGVQD in the germline V gene (reference sequence). The V gene lost 6 bases and the J gene lost 9 bases, with 21 bases spanning the gap.